This T cell receptor (beta chain) was recorded in a study of early T cells in non-severe SARS-CoV-2 infection. Unique molecular identifier tags were affixed to discrete cDNA molecules. TCRdb reprocessed the 5' RACE reads via MiXCR and lists one record per CDR3 protein. This table holds 35,000 to 50,000 distinct CDR3 sequences, about 23% found once. The CDR3 spans 14 residues. V dropped 5 bases and J dropped 6 bases, with 14 bases sitting between them. Germline assignment: CDR1 SEHNR and CDR2 FQNEAQ (reference sequence). The sequencing here drew on whole blood, taken at baseline. This TCR derives from an adult who was a healthcare worker with PCR-confirmed SARS-CoV-2 infection or an uninfected control (not recorded which). The chain links TRBV7-9 to TRBJ1-5; perhaps TRBD1 as D (5 bases). Here the CDR3 reads CASSEGRGFQPQHF. The CDR3 DNA follows: TGTGCCAGCAGCGAGGGAAGGGGTTTTCAGCCCCAGCATTTT.